Listed below are T cell receptor beta chains from one sample, sequenced in a study of blood T cell repertoires in COVID-19. Some clones are missing from TCRdb's copy, which holds only in-frame ones; the method was immunoSEQ multiplex PCR. The table lists around 60,000 clones, about 77% of them singletons. Material: peripheral blood. The receptors stem from a human donor in a cohort sampled during active COVID-19. Each CDR3 is given with its conserved first and last residue. D genes are given only for firm matches. Not all rows give a size; the values are once, few, many and, for expanded clones, a class.

cdr3_aa cdr3_nt j_call v_call clone_size d_call
CASSSKGGSGNTIYF TGTGCCAGCAGCTCGAAGGGGGGGTCTGGAAACACCATATATTTT TRBJ1-3 TRBV7-2 . .
CASSLEMSYEQYF TGTGCCAGCAGTTTAGAAATGAGCTACGAGCAGTACTTC TRBJ2-7 TRBV7-2 . .
CASSPMGWGAGELFF TGTGCCAGCAGCCCAATGGGTTGGGGGGCCGGGGAGCTGTTTTTT TRBJ2-2 TRBV7-2 . .
CASRQQTIQAAFF TGTGCCAGCAGACAACAGACAATCCAGGCAGCTTTCTTT TRBJ1-1 TRBV6-5 . .
CASSQDGEGTSYEQYF TGTGCCAGCAGCCAAGATGGAGAGGGTACGAGCTACGAGCAGTACTTC TRBJ2-7 TRBV3-1/TRBV3-2 . .
CASTLSLQETQYF TGTGCCAGCACCCTATCCCTACAAGAGACCCAGTACTTC TRBJ2-5 TRBV28 . .
CASSTSGGTDTQYF TGTGCCAGCAGCACTAGCGGGGGGACAGATACGCAGTATTTT TRBJ2-3 TRBV7-2 . TRBD2
CATSDPKQGGGEQFF TGTGCCACCAGTGACCCCAAACAGGGAGGGGGTGAGCAGTTCTTC TRBJ2-1 TRBV24-1 . .
CASSPAGGTDTQYF TGTGCCAGCAGTCCTGCGGGGGGCACAGATACGCAGTATTTT TRBJ2-3 TRBV28 . TRBD2
CASSPLGSGRDTQYF TGTGCCAGCAGCCCCCTCGGTAGCGGGAGAGATACGCAGTATTTT TRBJ2-3 TRBV11-3 . TRBD2
CASSQFLSGIGELFF TGCGCCAGCAGCCAATTTCTCTCCGGGATCGGGGAGCTGTTTTTT TRBJ2-2 TRBV4-1 few .
CASSESGSSYNEQFF TGTGCCAGCAGTGAGAGCGGGAGCTCCTACAATGAGCAGTTCTTC TRBJ2-1 TRBV2 . TRBD2
CATRPRVTSYGYTF TGTGCCACAAGACCCAGGGTAACCTCCTATGGCTACACCTTC TRBJ1-2 TRBV6-5 . .
CASSQGPTGVGELFF TGTGCCAGCAGCCAGGGGCCAACAGGGGTCGGGGAGCTGTTTTTT TRBJ2-2 TRBV7-3 . TRBD1
CASSWGTGASGRARGQFF TGTGCCAGCAGCTGGGGGACAGGTGCTAGCGGGAGGGCCCGAGGGCAGTTCTTC TRBJ2-1 TRBV5-6 few TRBD2
CASSPQASNQPQHF TGTGCCAGCAGCCCCCAGGCAAGCAATCAGCCCCAGCATTTT TRBJ1-5 TRBV7-8 . .
CASSERAGGPYEQYF TGCGCCAGCAGTGAGAGAGCGGGAGGGCCCTACGAGCAGTACTTC TRBJ2-7 TRBV10-1 . TRBD2
CASSPDRAGNTIYF TGTGCCAGCTCACCGGACAGGGCTGGAAACACCATATATTTT TRBJ1-3 TRBV18 . TRBD1
CASSQVLAGHEQYF TGTGCCAGCAGCCAAGTCTTAGCGGGCCACGAGCAGTACTTC TRBJ2-7 TRBV4-2 few TRBD2
CASIPRGFGELFF TGTGCCAGCATTCCCCGGGGGTTCGGGGAGCTGTTTTTT TRBJ2-2 TRBV6-5 . .
CASSYGGATSTDTQYF TGTGCCAGCAGTTACGGGGGGGCTACTAGCACAGATACGCAGTATTTT TRBJ2-3 TRBV6-2/TRBV6-3 . .